These 7 T cell receptor beta chains were sequenced from one sample in a study of T cells in Graves' hyperthyroidism and ophthalmopathy. What was amplified from RNA transcripts were TCR beta CDR3 regions. The study used the HTBI primer set for a first-round RT-PCR of the TCR CDR3. TCRdb re-derived calls from the multiplex PCR reads in MiXCR, one entry per CDR3 protein. Of 35,000 or so distinct CDR3 sequences detected, around 50% appear once; the ten largest clones hold 15% to 20%. Source material: blood. The receptors originated from a man aged 40-50 years with Graves' ophthalmopathy.

Remarks on this clonotype: The junction shows a germline mismatch at one end, possibly a read error. The chain has TRBV6-2 or TRBV6-3 and TRBJ1-6; D is ambiguous. This CDR3 region has 14 residues. Germline assignment: CDR1 MNHEY and CDR2 SVGEGT. In DNA form, the CDR3 reads TGTGTCAGCGGGTGGACGTCCTATAATTCACCCCTCCACTTT. Its translation is CVSGWTSYNSPLHF.

This chain connects TRBV20-1 to TRBJ1-3, with a weak D call TRBD1 (6 bases). This CDR3 is 16 amino acids long. Trimming stripped 1 base from V and 3 bases from J, with 16 bases between. Germline V lookup: CDR1 DFQATT, CDR2 SNEGSKA (reference sequence). The DNA for the CDR3 is TGCAGTGCTAGAGGACTAGCGGGGGGCCGTGGAAACACCATATATTTT. This encodes CSARGLAGGRGNTIYF.

The J gene is TRBJ2-3, the V gene TRBV25-1; 7 nucleotides agree with TRBD1. J lost 11 bases, V lost 5 bases, and 7 bases had no gene match. The CDR3 has 12 residues. Germline V gene data show CDR1 as MGHDK and CDR2 as SYGVNS. The CDR3 loop reads CASSLGGDEQYF. The CDR3 nucleotides read TGTGCCAGCAGTTTAGGGGGCGACGAGCAGTATTTT.

This clonotype appeared many times. The rearrangement joins TRBV3-1 to TRBJ2-2; 10 bases fit TRBD1. The CDR3 totals 15 residues. The germline V gene has CDR1 LGHDT and CDR2 YNNKEL (reference sequence). V lost 4 bases, J lost 3 bases, and 2 bases stayed unmatched. The CDR3 loop is CASSPGTGDTGELFF. In DNA, the CDR3 is TGTGCCAGCAGCCCCGGGACAGGGGACACCGGGGAGCTGTTTTTT.

This clonotype has a count of ten or more. In DNA, the CDR3 is TGTGCCATCAGTGAGTCTCGGGCGGGGGATGACAATGAGCAGTTCTTC. This translates into CAISESRAGDDNEQFF. This chain connects TRBV10-3 to TRBJ2-1; TRBD2 aligns across 7 bases. Germline V gene data show CDR1 as ENHRY and CDR2 as SYGVKD. CDR3 length equals 16 residues. V was clipped by 0 bases and J by 5 bases; unmatched bases: 7.

The chain carries TRBV2 and TRBJ2-1, with D unresolved. The CDR3 contains 12 residues. The germline V and J ends were trimmed by 4 bases and 9 bases, with 10 bases remaining between them. Germline CDR1 is SNHLY and CDR2 is FYNNEI. The CDR3 is CASSARVSEQFF. DNA of the CDR3: TGTGCCAGCAGTGCTCGGGTGTCTGAGCAGTTCTTC.

This clonotype came up many times. The rearrangement joins TRBV19 to TRBJ1-5; maybe TRBD1 (5 bases). V shed 9 bases and J shed 4 bases, with 19 bases lying between them. Germline loops: CDR1 LNHDA, CDR2 SQIVND (reference sequence). The CDR3 is 15 amino acids. Here the CDR3 reads CASNKGAEGNQPQHF. The CDR3 DNA is TGTGCCAGCAACAAAGGGGCAGAAGGAAATCAGCCCCAGCATTTT.